This T cell receptor beta chain was identified in a study of T cells in women clearing cervical HPV infection (dated by TCRdb to the late 2010s). Regarding the research as a whole: Cases were about two dozen women with histologically confirmed HPV16-related CIN3 or worse, including a couple of invasive cancers. The controls were about two dozen women whose single incident HPV16 infection cleared within 12 months with no development of precancer or cancer. Blood from cases was drawn at the visit where the lesion was first identified, while blood from controls was drawn once the infection was no longer detected. For cases, a median interval of roughly 150 days, with an interquartile range of about 90 to 210 days, was observed between lesion detection and blood sampling. HLA typing was available for only a few women, so HLA type could not be excluded as a confounder. Nested within Costa Rica's Guanacaste HPV Natural History Study, an exploratory proof-of-principle case-control study compared TCR repertoires across cervical HPV16 outcomes. Cases were matched to controls by age within five years and by the year the sample was collected. Median age was 34 years in cases versus around 40 in controls, and baseline characteristics did not differ significantly. In the parent cohort, some 9,900 women aged 18 or older were enrolled in Guanacaste, Costa Rica, during about 1993 to 1994 and then followed for less than 8 years. Five blinded duplicates per group were added as quality controls, giving 60 or so samples: approximately 50 participants and some 10 replicates.

TCR beta CDR3 regions were amplified by multiplex PCR using the immunoSEQ assay from an average of 1200 ng genomic DNA per sample. To correct primer bias, the assay used a complete synthetic TCR repertoire to set an amplification baseline. Amplicons were sequenced on the Illumina platform. Per the authors' processing: Sequences were error-corrected by clustering with frequency ratios and a modified nearest-neighbor algorithm and were then analyzed in the immunoSEQ Analyzer with IMGT gene definitions. At each rarefaction depth, TCR richness and evenness were averaged across 20 rarefaction repeats, and samples with fewer sequences than that depth were excluded. V, D and J gene relative abundances were compared between groups with Wilcoxon rank sum tests, applying FDR correction. For the blinded duplicates, the intraclass correlation was over 95% for TCR richness and averaged about 75% across roughly 65 gene segments. The clones in this table, taken by TCRdb from immuneACCESS, are in-frame only. Not every clone is retained; where verified, under half of the shortfall comes from an unresolved V gene, and the cause of the rest is unknown. D and trimming come from the DNA, and the V and J calls and clone size come from that table. This sample's table has entries for about 22,000 clones. Approximately 5% of the sample comes from the top ten.

Of note for this clone: Its antigen remains undetermined. The observed sequence ends 3 residues before the CDR3 terminus, with the missing tail filled in from the germline J gene.

The paper as a whole reports these results and caveats: Significantly higher TCR repertoire richness was observed in CIN3+ cases than in controls across sequencing depths, whereas no difference in evenness was found. Because the number of T cells in each sample was unknown, differences in richness could reflect differing T-cell content rather than repertoire biology. Cases had lower TRBV6-7 relative abundance than controls (0.11% versus 0.16%; Bonferroni P = 0.0008). Because of the cross-sectional design, the study could not determine whether the associations came before infection or resulted from infection, and neither effector/memory subsets nor HPV-specific T cells were isolated. Random forest classifiers that combined richness and V gene abundances separated cases from controls with an estimated AUC of less than 0.85.

Every participant had a single incident cervical HPV16 infection, and prevalent HPV16 infections were excluded. Cervical HPV DNA was detected by MY09/MY11 PCR, and genotyping was performed by dot-blot hybridization. Fifteen mL of heparinized blood were centrifuged, and the buffy coat was split into aliquots, frozen at -30 degrees C, and then kept at -80 degrees C. QIAGEN kits were used to extract genomic DNA from the buffy coat specimens. The CDR3 starts with the cysteine, ends with the phenylalanine, and has 14 residues. Part of the CDR3 DNA is given, 33 bases translated from base 1. In the germline V gene (reference sequence), CDR1 corresponds to LNHDA and CDR2 to SQIVND. Trimming costs V 3 bases and J 3 bases, and their ends lie 8 bases apart.

Recombination linked TRBV19 to TRBJ2-2, with no confident D gene call. This TCR derives from a woman between 18 and 75 years old with a cervical HPV16 infection that either progressed to CIN3+ or cleared (not recorded which). Sequencing used blood buffy coat. CDR3 bases read: TGTGCCAGTAGTATTCTTTCCGACACCGGGGAG. Translated, it reads CASSILSDTGE. The whole CDR3 is CASSILSDTGELFF.